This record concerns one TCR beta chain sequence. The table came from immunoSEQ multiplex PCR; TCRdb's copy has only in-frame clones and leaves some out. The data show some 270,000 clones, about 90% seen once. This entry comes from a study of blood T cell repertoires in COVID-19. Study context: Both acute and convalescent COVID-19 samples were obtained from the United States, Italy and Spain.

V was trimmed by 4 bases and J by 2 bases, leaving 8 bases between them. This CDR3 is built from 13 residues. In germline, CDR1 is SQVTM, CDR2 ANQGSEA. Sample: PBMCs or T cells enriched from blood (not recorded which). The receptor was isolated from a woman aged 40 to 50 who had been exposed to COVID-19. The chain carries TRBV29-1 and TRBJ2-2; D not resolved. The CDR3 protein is CSVGSPNTGELFF. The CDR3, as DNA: TGCAGCGTTGGGAGCCCTAACACCGGGGAGCTGTTTTTT.